This entry lists 16 T cell receptor beta chains sequenced from one sample in a study of shared clonotypes between healthy human individuals. TCRdb keeps only in-frame clones here, not all; method: immunoSEQ multiplex PCR. The sample lists over a million clones, around 82% seen once, with 0.5% to 0.65% in the top ten. The specimen was memory CD4+ T cells from PBMCs. Sample subset: CD45RA-negative fraction. The receptors derive from a man younger than 35 in good health. Some clones in this sample may be carry-over from other donors' samples.

The chain joins TRBV7-2 to TRBJ1-3, with D tentatively TRBD1 (6 bases). V gave up 3 bases and J gave up 4 bases, with 16 bases separating them. Germline CDR1 and CDR2: SGHTA and FQGNSA. CDR3 length: 16 amino acids. The CDR3 region is CASSLATGRGGNTIYF. The CDR3 bases are TGTGCCAGCAGCTTGGCTACAGGGAGAGGGGGAAACACCATATATTTT.

The chain joins TRBV6-4 to TRBJ1-5; D may be TRBD1 (6 bases). Germline assignment: CDR1 MRHNA and CDR2 SNTAGT. Trimming took 3 bases from V and 7 from J, leaving 22 bases between them. The CDR3 loop spans 17 amino acids. Here the CDR3 reads CASSENKGEQGEQPQHF. Here the CDR3 DNA reads TGTGCCAGCAGTGAAAATAAAGGCGAACAGGGAGAGCAGCCCCAGCATTTT.

This clone was counted once. The gene calls are TRBV30 and TRBJ1-1; D is unresolved. The CDR3 runs to 11 residues. The V gene lost 5 bases and the J gene lost 0 bases, with 4 bases spanning the gap. The germline V gene has CDR1 GTSNPN and CDR2 SVGIG (reference sequence). The CDR3 loop reads CAWVLNTEAFF. The CDR3 DNA follows: TGTGCCTGGGTACTGAACACTGAAGCTTTCTTT.

The chain links TRBV5-1 to TRBJ1-4; D is possibly TRBD1 (6 bases). V was cut by 5 bases and J by 1 base, with 9 bases left in between. Germline CDR1 is SGHRS and CDR2 is YFSETQ. CDR3 size: 14 residues. This CDR3 reads CASRTGVTNEKLFF. DNA for the CDR3: TGCGCCAGCAGGACAGGAGTAACTAATGAAAAACTGTTTTTT.

This clone was observed a single time. The chain links TRBV2 to TRBJ2-3; D is possibly TRBD1 or TRBD2 (5 bases each). The CDR3 contains 13 residues. V was clipped by 4 bases and J by 5 bases, with 10 bases between them. Looked up from germline, CDR1 is SNHLY and CDR2 is FYNNEI. CDR3 in DNA: TGTGCCAGCAGTGGGGGGAGTATAGATACGCAGTATTTT. Translating it yields CASSGGSIDTQYF.

With respect to this clone: This may arise from a read error, as a much more abundant clone is one base away. Other DNA sequences in the same sample also yield this CDR3. V is TRBV4-1 and J is TRBJ2-7; 10 bases align to TRBD2. V lost 4 bases, J lost 3 bases, and 3 bases stayed unmatched. The CDR3 is 14 amino acids. Per the germline V gene, CDR1 is MGHRA and CDR2 is YSYEKL. This chain's CDR3 is CASSRAGGVYEQYF. The CDR3, as DNA: TGCGCCAGCAGCCGAGCGGGAGGGGTCTACGAGCAGTACTTC.

Only a few counts were recorded for this clone. The J gene is TRBJ1-1, the V gene TRBV10-3; 8 positions agree with TRBD1. The CDR3 has 14 residues. After removal of 8 bases from V and 3 bases from J, the junction contained 8 bases not matched to a gene. Germline V CDR1 and CDR2: ENHRY, SYGVKD. The CDR3 here is CAIGEQGGYTEAFF. CDR3 DNA sequence: TGTGCCATCGGCGAACAGGGGGGATACACTGAAGCTTTCTTT.

This chain uses TRBV2 with TRBJ2-7; 12 positions match TRBD2. Germline loops: CDR1 SNHLY, CDR2 FYNNEI. The CDR3 spans 14 residues. Trimming cost V 7 bases and J 3 bases; bases outside gene matches: 4. Here the CDR3 reads CASIQTSGSYEQYF. The CDR3 region has the DNA TGTGCCAGCATCCAGACTAGCGGGAGCTACGAGCAGTACTTC.

As concerns this clone: A much larger clone differs by one base, so this may be a read error. The chain employs TRBV29-1 and TRBJ1-1; no firm D call. From germline, CDR1 is SQVTM and CDR2 ANQGSEA. This CDR3 region has 11 residues. The CDR3 sequence is CGGEMNTEAFF. The DNA of the CDR3 is TGCGGCGGGGAGATGAACACTGAAGCTTTCTTT. Full variable domain (rest looked up from reference TRBV29-1 and TRBJ1-1): SAVISQKPSRDICQRGTSLTIQCQVDSQVTMMFWYRQQPGQSLTLIATANQGSEATYESGFVIDKFPISRPNLTFSTLTVSNMSPEDSSIYLCGGEMNTEAFFGQGTRLTVV.

The genes are TRBV30 and TRBJ2-4; 7 nucleotides align to TRBD2. V was pared by 1 base and J by 9 bases, with 6 bases of the junction left unmatched. The CDR3 length is 13 residues. The germline V gene encodes CDR1 GTSNPN and CDR2 SVGIG (reference sequence). CDR3 nucleotides: TGTGCCTGGAGTGGTAAGGGCGGGAGCATTCAGTACTTC. This sequence encodes CAWSGKGGSIQYF. Full variable domain (outside the CDR3, taken from reference TRBV30 and TRBJ2-4): SQTIHQWPATLVQPVGSPLSLECTVEGTSNPNLYWYRQAAGRGLQLLFYSVGIGQISSEVPQNLSASRPQDRQFILSSKKLLLSDSGFYLCAWSGKGGSIQYFGAGTRLSVL.

The chain couples TRBV5-4 to TRBJ2-7; 13 positions agree with TRBD2. The CDR3 runs 16 residues. From germline, CDR1 is SGHNT and CDR2 YYREEE (reference sequence). V trimming: 5 bases; J trimming: 5 bases; junction bases outside the gene matches: 10. The CDR3 bases are TGTGCCAGCAGTCGGACCCTCACTAGCGGGAGGGACGAGCAGTACTTC. Translating gives CASSRTLTSGRDEQYF.

This clone has a handful of counts. V and J are TRBV7-9 and TRBJ1-5, with 8 bases fitting TRBD1. CDR1 and CDR2 (germline): SEHNR, FQNEAQ (reference sequence). This CDR3 comprises 14 residues. V shed 4 bases, J shed 2 bases, and the junction held 1 base outside the gene matches. CDR3 amino acids: CASSSTGGNQPQHF. For the CDR3, the DNA is TGTGCCAGCAGCTCGACAGGGGGCAATCAGCCCCAGCATTTT.

In this sample, this clone turned up many times. The sample has other DNA sequences that encode this CDR3 too. The chain couples TRBV5-4 to TRBJ1-2; D ambiguous. V was pared by 0 bases and J by 2 bases, with 5 bases between. The germline V gene has CDR1 SGHNT and CDR2 YYREEE (reference sequence). The CDR3 is 13 residues long. The CDR3 loop is CASSLDTNYGYTF. CDR3 nucleotides: TGTGCCAGCAGCTTGGACACAAACTATGGCTACACCTTC.

The V and J genes are TRBV7-3 and TRBJ2-7; 11 nucleotides line up with TRBD2. This CDR3 comprises 18 residues. V lost 6 bases to trimming and J lost 4 bases; unmatched junction nucleotides: 17. CDR1 and CDR2 from the germline V gene are SGHTA and FQGTGA. The CDR3 spells CASSLMGAGTSGMYEQYF. CDR3 nucleotide sequence: TGTGCCAGCAGTCTCATGGGGGCCGGGACTAGCGGTATGTACGAGCAGTACTTC.

Notes on this clone: A far larger clone is off by one base, so a read error is likely. The chain has TRBV29-1 and TRBJ2-5, with D tentatively TRBD1 (5 bases). The V gene lost 5 bases and the J gene lost 2 bases, with 9 bases spanning the gap. The CDR3 has 12 amino acids. Germline V gene sequence: CDR1 SQVTM, CDR2 ANQGSEA. The CDR3 region has the DNA TGCAGCGTTCAGACAGCTCAAGAGACCCAGTACTTC. Protein product: CSVQTAQETQYF.

For this clone: This sample includes further DNA sequences coding for the same CDR3. The gene calls are TRBV5-1 and TRBJ2-2, with D maybe TRBD1 (5 bases). The germline V and J ends were trimmed by 4 bases and 1 base, with 8 bases remaining between them. The V gene's germline CDR1 is SGHRS and CDR2 YFSETQ. This CDR3 has 14 residues. This CDR3 reads CASSRGQNTGELFF. DNA for the CDR3: TGCGCCAGCAGCAGGGGTCAGAACACCGGGGAGCTGTTTTTT.